The T cell receptor beta chain described here comes from a study of CD8 T cells in ankylosing spondylitis (dated by TCRdb to 2015 to 2018). Some background on the complete study: The study set out to find disease-linked TCR variants by profiling T cell receptor beta repertoires in ankylosing spondylitis patients and healthy donors. The whole study cohort included over 85 healthy donors and 25 or so ankylosing spondylitis patients. Peripheral blood samples were taken, and synovial fluid was additionally collected from ankylosing spondylitis patients.

For each ankylosing spondylitis patient, the synovial fluid sample was matched to a blood sample from that same patient. Details on this clonotype: What antigen it recognizes has not been identified. No base qualities exist here, and no much larger clone lies one base off it.

The CDR3 covers 13 residues, taking in both the cysteine and the phenylalanine. CDR3 DNA only is kept here, 39 bases in frame from base 1. Deletion took 3 bases off V and 0 bases off J, with a span of 5 bases between the germline ends. For CDR1 and CDR2, the germline V gene (reference sequence) lists LNHDA and SQIVND. On the study overall, not on this receptor specifically: Some motif variants had previously been reported in the synovial fluid and blood of reactive arthritis patients, which suggests shared mechanisms of disease initiation. According to the report, matched synovial fluid samples from ankylosing spondylitis patients were significantly enriched for the disease-linked clones. Blood from ankylosing spondylitis patients appeared to be characterized by a TCR beta motif made up of under ten highly homologous amino acid variants. The disease-linked clones had a CD8+ phenotype and were found at relatively low frequencies in peripheral blood.

These reads were obtained on an Illumina HiSeq 2500. Quantitative 5'-RACE with molecular barcodes was used to prepare TCR beta libraries. In the paper's pipeline: A new computational method, built on a probabilistic model of VDJ rearrangement, was used to identify disease-linked TCR variants. TCRdb reran the public reads through fastp at Q25 and MiXCR, keeping productive beta chains. Each entry merges the rows of one CDR3 protein and shows their most common DNA and genes. These V and J calls are TCRdb output, not the study's own analysis. Counted in this sample were 36,000 or so distinct CDR3 sequences; under 15% of them appeared once. The biggest ten clones account for approximately 31% of the sample.

Sequencing used synovial fluid, either unsorted or a sorted T cell fraction (not recorded which). The rearrangement joined TRBV19 to TRBJ1-1; no D gene call is confident. The source of this sequence is a male donor with ankylosing spondylitis. The bases are TGTGCCAGTAGTATCAGCTTGAACACTGAAGCTTTCTTT. Its coded protein is CASSISLNTEAFF.